The entry that follows covers one TCR beta chain sequence. Its antigen is not known. The data belong to a study of T cell responses to AZD1222 COVID-19 vaccine. Study-wide results and limits: Recipients of AZD1222 seropositive at baseline numbered only 6 or 7. Repertoires in all cases were sampled only once the peak T cell response had passed.

TCRdb keeps only in-frame clones here, not all; method: immunoSEQ multiplex PCR. This table holds 250,000 or so clones, approximately 93% found once. From germline, CDR1 is SNHLY and CDR2 FYNNEI. The CDR3 extends over 14 amino acids. J lost 7 bases, V lost 7 bases, and 10 bases had no gene match. The sequences come from peripheral blood, collected on day 0 of AZD1222 vaccination. This sequence joins TRBV2 and TRBJ2-1; 7 bases align to TRBD1. This clonotype was obtained from an adult in good health. The CDR3 loop reads CASNPQGLENEQFF. CDR3 nucleotides: TGTGCCAGCAACCCACAGGGGTTGGAGAATGAGCAGTTCTTC.